The clone carrying this T cell receptor beta chain appeared a single time. Its antigen is still unknown. These data originate in a study of identifying expanded T cells in peripheral blood. This CDR3 spans 16 amino acids. CDR1 SNHLY and CDR2 FYNNEI come from the germline V gene. V was clipped by 5 bases and J by 3 bases; unmatched bases: 9. Healthy donors had no documented immune events, such as infections, while sampled. The table came from immunoSEQ multiplex PCR; TCRdb's copy has only in-frame clones and leaves some out. This table holds 100,000 to 150,000 clones, about four fifths found once. Whole-study findings and limits: Variance in clone template counts between approximately two-week samples significantly increased with total template count across all healthy donors. Over approximately two and four weeks, about 16 and 20 clones changed, versus roughly 1.1 between replicates.

This sequence was found in a person between 18 and 70 years old in good health. The gene calls are TRBV2 and TRBJ2-1, with 8 bases that match TRBD2. Material: blood. The CDR3: CASSSYGGVLYNEQFF. The CDR3 DNA follows: TGTGCCAGCAGTTCCTACGGGGGGGTTCTCTACAATGAGCAGTTCTTC.